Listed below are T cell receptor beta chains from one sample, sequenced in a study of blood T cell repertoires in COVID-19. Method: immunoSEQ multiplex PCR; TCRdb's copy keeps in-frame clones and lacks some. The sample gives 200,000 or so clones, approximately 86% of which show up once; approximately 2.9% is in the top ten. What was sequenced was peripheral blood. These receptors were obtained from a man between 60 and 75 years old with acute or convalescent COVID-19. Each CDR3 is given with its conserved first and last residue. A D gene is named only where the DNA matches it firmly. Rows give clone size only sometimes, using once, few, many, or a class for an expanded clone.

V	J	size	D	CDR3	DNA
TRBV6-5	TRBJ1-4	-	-	CASSRTVLNEKLFF	TGTGCCAGCAGCCGGACAGTGCTTAATGAAAAACTGTTTTTT
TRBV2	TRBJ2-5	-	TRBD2	CASIGTSGGAIETQYF	TGTGCCAGCATCGGGACTAGCGGGGGGGCCATAGAGACCCAGTACTTC
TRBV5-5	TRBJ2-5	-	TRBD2	CASSSMTGGETQYF	TGTGCCAGCAGCTCCATGACGGGAGGGGAGACCCAGTACTTC
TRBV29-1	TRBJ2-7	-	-	CSVGGGASSYEQYF	TGCAGCGTTGGAGGGGGGGCCTCCTCCTACGAGCAGTACTTC
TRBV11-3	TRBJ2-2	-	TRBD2	CASSRGDSHTGELFF	TGTGCCAGCAGCCGGGGGGACTCCCACACCGGGGAGCTGTTTTTT
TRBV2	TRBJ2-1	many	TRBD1	CASGVDRAAYNEQFF	TGTGCCAGCGGCGTGGACAGGGCAGCCTACAATGAGCAGTTCTTC
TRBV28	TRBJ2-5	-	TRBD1	CASSTRQGQETQYF	TGTGCCAGCAGTACTCGACAGGGACAAGAGACCCAGTACTTC
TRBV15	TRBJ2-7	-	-	CATSRDAQVNTYEQYF	TGTGCCACCAGCAGAGACGCACAGGTTAACACCTACGAGCAGTACTTC
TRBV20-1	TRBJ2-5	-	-	CSARREETQYF	TGCAGTGCTAGACGTGAAGAGACCCAGTACTTC
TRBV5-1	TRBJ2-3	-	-	CASRLGEDTQYF	TGCGCCAGCAGGTTAGGGGAAGATACGCAGTATTTT
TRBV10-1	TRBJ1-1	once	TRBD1	CASSVDRGHGTEAFF	TGCGCCAGCAGTGTTGACAGGGGGCATGGGACTGAAGCTTTCTTT
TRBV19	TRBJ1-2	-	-	CASTGFYGYTF	TGTGCCAGTACGGGGTTCTATGGCTACACCTTC
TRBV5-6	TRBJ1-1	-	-	CASSLGKTPWAFF	TGTGCCAGCAGCTTGGGTAAAACTCCTTGGGCTTTCTTT
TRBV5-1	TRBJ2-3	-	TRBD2	CASSLRTAGVTDTQYF	TGCGCCAGCAGCTTGCGGACAGCGGGGGTCACAGATACGCAGTATTTT
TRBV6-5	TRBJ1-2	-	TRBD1	CASSYGPQGANYGYTF	TGTGCCAGCAGTTATGGCCCCCAGGGGGCGAACTATGGCTACACCTTC
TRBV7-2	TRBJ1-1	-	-	CASSMDGARTEAFF	TGTGCCAGCAGCATGGATGGGGCGCGGACTGAAGCTTTCTTT
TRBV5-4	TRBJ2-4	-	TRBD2	CASSLSGGYPTASGF	TGTGCCAGCAGCCTTAGCGGGGGGTACCCTACCGCCAGTGGCTTC
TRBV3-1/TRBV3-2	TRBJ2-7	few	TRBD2	CASSRTRTGGLYEQYF	TGTGCCAGCAGCCGGACGAGGACGGGGGGGCTCTACGAGCAGTACTTC
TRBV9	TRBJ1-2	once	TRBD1	CASSVVTGEGYGYTF	TGTGCCAGCAGCGTAGTGACAGGGGAGGGGTATGGCTACACCTTC
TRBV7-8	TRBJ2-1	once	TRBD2	CASSARSGTSGGSRYNEQFF	TGTGCCAGCAGCGCTAGATCCGGGACTAGCGGGGGTTCTAGGTACAATGAGCAGTTCTTC
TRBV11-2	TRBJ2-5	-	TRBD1	CASSLDLGWYRGTQETQYF	TGTGCCAGCAGCTTAGATCTAGGTTGGTACAGGGGAACACAAGAGACCCAGTACTTC
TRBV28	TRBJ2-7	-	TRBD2	CASSRTSGKYEQYF	TGTGCCAGCAGCCGGACTAGCGGGAAATACGAGCAGTACTTC
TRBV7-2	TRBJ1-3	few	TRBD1	CASSGQATGNTIYF	TGTGCCAGCAGCGGACAGGCGACTGGAAACACCATATATTTT
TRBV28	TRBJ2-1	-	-	CASNDGGPAYNEQFF	TGTGCCAGCAACGACGGGGGGCCTGCCTACAATGAGCAGTTCTTC
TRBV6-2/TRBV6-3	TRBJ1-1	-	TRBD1	CASSYPGQGPEAFF	TGTGCCAGCAGTTACCCGGGACAGGGGCCCGAAGCTTTCTTT
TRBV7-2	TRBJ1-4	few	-	CASSVRLGGTGEKLFF	TGTGCCAGCAGCGTCCGCCTGGGGGGAACGGGGGAAAAACTGTTTTTT
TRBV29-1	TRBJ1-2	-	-	CSAYGGVQPHYGYTF	TGCAGCGCCTACGGCGGGGTCCAGCCGCACTATGGCTACACCTTC
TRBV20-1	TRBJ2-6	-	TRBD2	CSASASGRPGANVLTF	TGCAGTGCTAGTGCTAGCGGGAGGCCTGGGGCCAACGTCCTGACTTTC
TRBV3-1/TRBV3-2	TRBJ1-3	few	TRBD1	CASSPFRDRGGGNTIYF	TGTGCCAGCAGCCCCTTCCGGGACAGGGGGGGTGGAAACACCATATATTTT
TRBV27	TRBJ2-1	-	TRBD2	CASSQTPAGGGEQFF	TGTGCCAGCAGCCAAACCCCAGCGGGGGGAGGGGAGCAGTTCTTC
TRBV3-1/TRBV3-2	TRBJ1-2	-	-	CASSPPGERMFLGYTF	TGTGCCAGCAGCCCTCCAGGGGAACGGATGTTTTTAGGGTACACCTTC
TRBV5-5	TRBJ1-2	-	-	CASSQMDRGGYTF	TGTGCCAGCAGCCAGATGGACCGAGGGGGCTACACCTTC
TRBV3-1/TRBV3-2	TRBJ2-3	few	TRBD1	CASSQRQGTTDTQYF	TGTGCCAGCAGCCAAAGACAGGGAACCACAGATACGCAGTATTTT
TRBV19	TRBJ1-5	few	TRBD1	CASNQDREDQPQHF	TGTGCCAGTAACCAGGACAGGGAAGATCAGCCCCAGCATTTT
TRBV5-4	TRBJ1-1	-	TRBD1	CASILDRGLGTEAFF	TGTGCCAGCATTCTGGACAGGGGGCTCGGCACTGAAGCTTTCTTT
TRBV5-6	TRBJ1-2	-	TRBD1	CASSSRTGDRVRGIYGYTF	TGTGCCAGCAGCTCTCGGACAGGGGACAGGGTTAGGGGCATCTATGGCTACACCTTC
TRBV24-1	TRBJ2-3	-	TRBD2	CATSATGIAGDTDTQYF	TGTGCCACCAGTGCGACTGGGATAGCGGGGGACACAGATACGCAGTATTTT
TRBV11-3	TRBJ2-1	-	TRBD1	CASSLDRGQGSYNEQFF	TGTGCCAGCAGCTTAGACAGGGGGCAAGGTTCCTACAATGAGCAGTTCTTC
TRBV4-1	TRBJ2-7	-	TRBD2	CASSHPPVAGTDEQYF	TGCGCCAGCAGCCACCCCCCCGTAGCGGGGACGGACGAGCAGTACTTC
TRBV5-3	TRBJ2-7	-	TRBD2	CARSSYPGLADSSYERQYF	TGTGCCAGAAGCTCGTACCCGGGACTAGCGGACTCCTCCTACGAGCGGCAGTACTTC
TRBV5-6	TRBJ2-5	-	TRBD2	CASSLLAGGPDIGYF	TGTGCCAGCAGCTTGCTAGCGGGGGGCCCGGACATTGGGTACTTC
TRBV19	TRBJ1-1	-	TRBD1	CASSIRWGQVRTNTEAFF	TGTGCCAGTAGTATTAGGTGGGGACAGGTGCGAACGAACACTGAAGCTTTCTTT
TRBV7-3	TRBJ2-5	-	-	CASSFSLGAGETQYF	TGTGCCAGCAGCTTCAGTCTTGGGGCGGGGGAGACCCAGTACTTC
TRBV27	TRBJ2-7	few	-	CASREGGAHYEQYF	TGTGCCAGCAGAGAGGGCGGGGCACACTACGAGCAGTACTTC
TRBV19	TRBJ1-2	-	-	CASSISGRDRSYF	TGTGCCAGTAGTATAAGCGGTCGAGACAGGAGTTACTTC
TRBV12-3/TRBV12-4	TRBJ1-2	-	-	CASSSPPGYGYTF	TGTGCCAGCAGTTCTCCACCGGGGTATGGCTACACCTTC
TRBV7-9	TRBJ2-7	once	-	CASSKPTGSYEQYF	TGTGCCAGCAGCAAGCCGACAGGATCCTACGAGCAGTACTTC
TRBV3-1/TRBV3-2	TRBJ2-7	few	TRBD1	CASSRRQDSLRDRYRYEQYF	TGTGCCAGCAGCCGACGACAAGATTCCCTTAGGGACAGGTACCGCTACGAGCAGTACTTC
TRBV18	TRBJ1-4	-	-	CASSPGRTNEKLFF	TGTGCCAGCTCACCGGGCAGAACTAATGAAAAACTGTTTTTT
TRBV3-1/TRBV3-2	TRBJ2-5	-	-	CASSQTQRGWETQYF	TGTGCCAGCAGCCAAACCCAACGGGGTTGGGAGACCCAGTACTTC
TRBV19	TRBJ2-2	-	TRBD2	CASSTSGSNTGELFF	TGTGCCAGTAGTACTAGCGGATCGAACACCGGGGAGCTGTTTTTT
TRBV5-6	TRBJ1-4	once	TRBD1	CASSLEGWDRDEKLFF	TGTGCCAGCAGCTTGGAGGGATGGGACAGAGATGAAAAACTGTTTTTT
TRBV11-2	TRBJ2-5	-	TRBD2	CASRVMGRGVIQETQYF	TGTGCCAGCAGGGTTATGGGGCGGGGGGTCATCCAAGAGACCCAGTACTTC
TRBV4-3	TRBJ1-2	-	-	CASSQAQANYGYTF	TGCGCCAGCAGCCAGGCACAGGCGAACTATGGCTACACCTTC
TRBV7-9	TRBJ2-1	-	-	CASSADLVEQFF	TGTGCCAGCAGCGCCGATCTAGTTGAGCAGTTCTTC
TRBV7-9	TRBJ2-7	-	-	CASSRNGGSYEQYF	TGTGCCAGCAGCCGGAACGGGGGATCCTACGAGCAGTACTTC
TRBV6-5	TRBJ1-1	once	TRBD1	CATWRGPNTEAFF	TGTGCCACCTGGAGGGGGCCGAACACTGAAGCTTTCTTT
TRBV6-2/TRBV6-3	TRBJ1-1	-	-	CASRLQGFVGTEAFF	TGTGCCAGCCGCCTACAGGGTTTTGTAGGCACTGAAGCTTTCTTT
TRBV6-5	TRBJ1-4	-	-	CASSRGAVSNEKLFF	TGTGCCAGCAGCCGGGGGGCAGTGTCGAATGAAAAACTGTTTTTT